This T cell receptor (beta chain) originates from a study of monozygotic twins with inflammatory bowel disease (dated by TCRdb to the late 2010s). In the study overall: The full study comprised about 28 monozygotic twin pairs: nine German pairs (four IBD-concordant, five IBD-discordant) and 19 IBD-discordant Danish pairs. Within discordant pairs, disease-associated traits were sought mainly by comparing IBD patients with their genetically identical healthy co-twins. Each individual had, on average, about 151 000 unique TCRalpha sequences and 181 000 unique TCRbeta sequences available for analysis. On the study overall, not on this receptor specifically: No single strong signal or clonotype linked to IBD turned up in the results, so the idea that one exists was not supported. The analysis was unable to tell different T cell subtypes apart. Compared with healthy twins, IBD patients had fewer clonotypes in common with other individuals, a difference most pronounced in patients showing signs of disease activity. A decrease in TCRbeta repertoire diversity, as measured by inverse Simpson index, was observed in IBD patients compared with their healthy co-twins. Differing immunosuppressive treatments among patients may have added background noise and inter-individual variability to the repertoires. Repertoire similarity did not differ between concordant and discordant twins, possibly due to limited statistical power.

As regards this clonotype: This receptor's antigen is unknown.

The CDR3 numbers 15 residues from cysteine through phenylalanine. No coding sequence is recorded. The germline V gene provides CDR1 MNHEY and CDR2 SVGEGT. Library method: 5' RACE. Preparation of each TCR library used approximately 3,700 ng of total RNA. For each sample, cDNA was synthesized in eight separate reactions using SMARTScribe reverse transcriptase. Unique molecular identifiers containing a 6-nucleotide sample barcode were introduced through template switching during cDNA synthesis. Two nested PCRs of approximately 16 and 9 cycles amplified the TCRalpha and TCRbeta cDNA, and bead purification followed each PCR. Before amplification, the cDNA was treated with uracil DNA-glycosylase and purified using the QIAquick PCR purification kit. In the second PCR, Illumina TruSeq-compatible adapters and sample-specific barcodes were added. TapeStation and Qubit were used to check library quality and concentration, and 5 to 6 ng of each library went into the pool. The pooled libraries were sequenced with 2 x 100 bp reads and custom sequencing primers on an Illumina HiSeq2500 single-index Rapid Run. In the authors' own workflow: MiGEC version 1.2.6 was used for UMI-based consensus assembly to correct PCR and sequencing errors. MiXCR version 2.1.1 was used for V(D)J alignment, clonotype assembly and CDR3 extraction. To normalise gene usage, clonotype sharing and MAIT/NKT TCR abundance, the top 1000, 10 000 and 20 000 clonotypes in each sample were analysed. Diversity was computed as the inverse Simpson index with the vegan R package after downsampling to 27 000 UMIs. Paired Mann-Whitney U tests were applied to discordant twin pairs, with Benjamini-Hochberg correction for multiple testing. Reprocessed by TCRdb, the reads give a single entry per CDR3 protein sequence, without DNA. Clone size and V and J calls follow TCRdb, not the original study. This sample's listing comprises hundreds of thousands of distinct CDR3 sequences. In total, the top ten clones hold about 2.4% of the sample.

A roughly 2.4 ml peripheral blood sample was drawn into PAXgene tubes per donor and stored at -80°C. Total RNA was isolated from whole blood with the PAXgene blood miRNA kit on an automated QIAcube, without T cell sorting. Deep TCRalpha and TCRbeta repertoire profiling with unique molecular barcoding was performed on peripheral blood of monozygotic twin pairs concordant or discordant for inflammatory bowel disease. Smoking habits were recorded for all twin pairs, and individuals were classified as current, former or never smokers. The chain is encoded by TRBV6-2 or TRBV6-3 joined to TRBJ1-1; TCRdb's assignment of TRBD1 cannot be checked, as there is no DNA. This clonotype was sampled from a human donor with ulcerative colitis or Crohn's disease, or a healthy co-twin of an affected twin (not recorded which). The sample was blood. The CDR3 reads CASSSWTGWGTEAFF.